The clone carrying this T cell receptor beta chain was seen repeatedly, ten times or more. No antigen is known for it. This sample is part of a study of T cell repertoires in cytomegalovirus infection. Study context: Public TCR beta signature analysis indicated the presence of both CMV infection and matching HLA type. Study-level findings and limits: Ex vivo responses were dominated by HLA-C-restricted CMV-specific TCR beta clonotypes. Summed frequency of shared TCR beta families picked out CMV carriers who also had the relevant HLA.

CDR3 length: 16 residues. V shed 7 bases, J shed 1 base, and the junction held 11 bases outside the gene matches. Germline-derived CDR1 and CDR2 are SGHTA and FQGNSA. One entry per CDR3 protein, called by TCRdb with MiXCR from the reads. This sample has some 390,000 distinct CDR3 sequences, with over 15% found just once. This receptor was obtained from a human donor in good health (CMV status not recorded). Some clones in this sample may be carry-over from other donors' samples. This rearrangement joins TRBV7-2 to TRBJ1-2; 8 bases align to TRBD1. The specimen was PBMCs. The CDR3 region has the DNA TGTGCCAGCACCCAGACAGGGGCCCGAATTAACTATGGCTACACCTTC. This codes for CASTQTGARINYGYTF.